Shown below are 20 T cell receptor beta chains from a single sample sequenced in a study of T cell repertoires in cytomegalovirus infection. TCRdb reanalysed the reads using MiXCR and keeps one entry per CDR3 protein. The data contain under 200,000 distinct CDR3 sequences, approximately 17% of them singletons. Input material: CD8+ T cells from PBMCs. The receptors come from a human donor in good health (CMV status not recorded). Some clones in this sample may be carry-over from other donors' samples.

V is TRBV11-2 and J is TRBJ1-5, with 7 bases aligning to TRBD1. V was pared by 4 bases and J by 1 base, with 4 bases of the junction left unmatched. This CDR3 region has 15 residues. Germline V gives CDR1 SGHAT, CDR2 FQNNGV. The DNA for the CDR3 is TGTGCCAGCAGCTCGACAGGGATGAGCAATCAGCCCCAGCATTTT. Its translation is CASSSTGMSNQPQHF.

This clonotype was seen a few times. The V call is TRBV29-1, the J call TRBJ1-2, with D tentatively TRBD1 (5 bases). CDR1 is SQVTM, CDR2 ANQGSEA, per germline. The germline V and J ends were trimmed by 0 bases and 4 bases, with 12 bases remaining between them. The CDR3 loop spans 14 amino acids. DNA of the CDR3: TGCAGCGTTGAAGATGGGGCTAAGGCCTATGGCTACACCTTC. It specifies CSVEDGAKAYGYTF.

This clonotype is medium-sized by share. V gene TRBV28 combines with J gene TRBJ1-3; D is unresolved. The length of the CDR3 is 15 residues. V was trimmed by 2 bases and J by 2 bases, leaving 10 bases between them. Germline CDR1 is MDHEN and CDR2 is SYDVKM. This CDR3 reads CASSLEWLPGNTIYF. Here the CDR3 DNA reads TGTGCCAGCAGTTTAGAATGGCTACCTGGAAACACCATATATTTT.

The CDR3 loop reads CASSGLAASSYEQYF. CDR3 sequence (DNA): TGCGCCAGCAGCGGACTAGCGGCTAGCTCCTACGAGCAGTACTTC. The rearrangement joins TRBV4-1 to TRBJ2-7, with TRBD2 matching 10 bases. This CDR3 comprises 15 residues. The germline gives CDR1 MGHRA, CDR2 YSYEKL. The trim removed 5 bases at V and 0 bases at J, leaving 4 bases unmatched.

This clonotype appeared a few times. The chain carries TRBV7-2 and TRBJ2-1, with D possibly being TRBD2 (5 bases). Germline V gene sequence: CDR1 SGHTA, CDR2 FQGNSA. V was trimmed by 2 bases and J by 9 bases, leaving 11 bases between them. The CDR3 has 13 residues. The CDR3 sequence is CASSLSEGAEQFF. CDR3 in DNA: TGTGCCAGCAGCTTATCAGAGGGAGCTGAGCAGTTCTTC.

The CDR3 sequence is CSVTYSSYNEQFF. CDR3 coding DNA: TGCAGCGTAACCTATAGCTCCTACAATGAGCAGTTCTTC. The chain couples TRBV29-1 to TRBJ2-1, with unresolved D. Germline CDR1 is SQVTM and CDR2 is ANQGSEA. The CDR3 covers 13 residues. V was cut by 6 bases and J by 0 bases, with 9 bases left in between.

This clonotype was recorded at least ten times. The gene calls are TRBV7-2 and TRBJ2-3, with TRBD1 matching 11 bases. The CDR3 sequence is 16 residues long. Trimming took 5 bases from V and 4 from J; bases not matched to a gene: 8. Germline assignment: CDR1 SGHTA and CDR2 FQGNSA. DNA for the CDR3: TGTGCCAGCAGCCTCCTCCGGACAGGGGGCCCAGATACGCAGTATTTT. As protein: CASSLLRTGGPDTQYF.

The chain links TRBV19 to TRBJ2-7; TRBD2 is a possible D gene (6 bases). The CDR3 is made up of 14 amino acids. CDR1 is LNHDA and CDR2 is SQIVND in the germline V gene (reference sequence). With 7 bases removed from V and 3 bases from J, the gap between germline ends came to 16 bases. In DNA, the CDR3 is TGTGCCAGTAAGCCGGGACTGGGAAGCTACGAGCAGTACTTC. Encoded protein: CASKPGLGSYEQYF.

The J gene is TRBJ2-1, the V gene TRBV7-2; 11 bases fit TRBD1. There are 18 residues in the CDR3. Germline assignment: CDR1 SGHTA and CDR2 FQGNSA. Germline trimming cut 1 base from V and 10 bases from J; bases unmatched to any gene: 15. CDR3 sequence reads: CASSLENPEDRGHREQFF. The CDR3 nucleotides read TGTGCCAGCAGCTTAGAGAACCCAGAGGACAGGGGGCATCGGGAGCAGTTCTTC.

The chain combines TRBV20-1 with TRBJ2-3, with 10 bases that match TRBD2. Germline CDR1 and CDR2: DFQATT and SNEGSKA (reference sequence). The CDR3 length is 15 residues. Unmatched junction bases numbered 5, after V lost 5 bases and J lost 0 bases. The CDR3: CSASRTSGSTDTQYF. DNA for the CDR3: TGCAGTGCTTCCCGGACTAGCGGTAGCACAGATACGCAGTATTTT.

The J gene is TRBJ2-5, the V gene TRBV15; tentatively, D is TRBD1 (5 bases). CDR1 is LNHNV, CDR2 YYDKDF, per germline (reference sequence). The ends were cut back, 4 bases at V and 4 bases at J, with 19 bases in the middle. The CDR3 sequence is 16 residues long. CDR3 loop: CATSKWYERRGETQYF. The CDR3 bases are TGTGCCACCAGCAAGTGGTACGAGCGTAGGGGAGAGACCCAGTACTTC.

This clonotype was picked up a small number of times. The rearrangement links TRBV7-9 to TRBJ2-7, with TRBD1 matching 12 bases. V gave up 5 bases and J gave up 7 bases; unmatched junction bases: 9. Germline CDR1 is SEHNR and CDR2 is FQNEAQ (reference sequence). The CDR3 runs to 15 residues. CDR3 sequence reads: CASSAPGQGAMEQYF. In DNA, the CDR3 is TGTGCCAGCAGCGCCCCGGGACAGGGGGCTATGGAGCAGTACTTC.

This sequence joins TRBV4-1 and TRBJ2-7; no reliable D call. Deletions cut 3 bases from V and 3 bases from J, with 21 bases between. CDR3 length equals 17 residues. Looked up from germline, CDR1 is MGHRA and CDR2 is YSYEKL. CDR3 region: CASSHRDGRDSIYEQYF. The DNA for the CDR3 is TGCGCCAGCAGCCATAGAGATGGAAGGGATTCCATCTACGAGCAGTACTTC.

This clonotype has more than one count but fewer than ten. This chain uses TRBV14 with TRBJ2-7, with 10 positions matching TRBD1. CDR1 and CDR2 (germline): SGHDN, FVKESK. CDR3 length: 15 residues. The ends lost 5 bases at V and 2 bases at J; junction bases unmatched: 6. The CDR3 reads CASSDDRGQAYEQYF. The CDR3, as DNA: TGTGCCAGCAGCGACGACAGGGGGCAGGCCTACGAGCAGTACTTC.

This clonotype has more than one count but fewer than ten. The chain links TRBV14 to TRBJ2-1; D not resolved. CDR3 length equals 12 residues. V dropped 2 bases and J dropped 5 bases, with 4 bases sitting between them. Germline V CDR1 and CDR2: SGHDN, FVKESK. Written as DNA, the CDR3 is TGTGCCAGCAGCCAAAAGAACAATGAGCAGTTCTTC. Translated: CASSQKNNEQFF.

This clonotype was seen more than once but under ten times. V gene TRBV7-2 combines with J gene TRBJ2-7; D is unresolved. Germline V gives CDR1 SGHTA, CDR2 FQGNSA. The CDR3 loop spans 13 amino acids. The V end lost 1 base, the J end lost 5 bases, and 9 bases lay between the germline ends. The CDR3 DNA reads as TGTGCCAGCAGCTTAGGTGGTGTCGACGAGCAGTACTTC. Protein sequence: CASSLGGVDEQYF.

This clonotype came up a few times. The rearrangement uses TRBV28 and TRBJ2-1, with 8 nucleotides matching TRBD2. This CDR3 has 18 amino acids. J gave up 2 bases and V 3 bases, and 12 bases lay outside the gene matches. Germline V gene sequence: CDR1 MDHEN, CDR2 SYDVKM. In nucleotides, the CDR3 is TGTGCCAGCAGTTTCTGGGCTAGCGGGCTAACCCCCTACAATGAGCAGTTCTTC. Encoded protein: CASSFWASGLTPYNEQFF.

The V gene is TRBV6-8, the J gene TRBJ2-7; perhaps TRBD2 as D (6 bases). The germline gives CDR1 MNHGY, CDR2 SAAAGT. The CDR3 is 13 amino acids. The germline V and J ends were trimmed by 2 bases and 6 bases, with 11 bases remaining between them. This chain's CDR3 is CASSYGTSGEQYF. CDR3 in DNA: TGTGCCAGCAGTTACGGGACTTCCGGCGAGCAGTACTTC.

The chain links TRBV11-1 to TRBJ1-1, with 9 bases matching TRBD1. The CDR3 extends over 16 amino acids. Germline CDR1 and CDR2: SGHAT and FQDESV (reference sequence). With 1 base clipped from V and 5 bases from J, the junction kept 8 bases outside the gene matches. The CDR3 DNA reads as TGTGCCAGCAGCTTAGGCGGGGACAGGGTTCGGACTGAAGCTTTCTTT. Translation: CASSLGGDRVRTEAFF.

The chain combines TRBV20-1 with TRBJ1-5, with 7 bases matching TRBD1. Germline lookup yields CDR1 DFQATT and CDR2 SNEGSKA (reference sequence). J lost 0 bases, V lost 5 bases, and 13 bases had no gene match. The CDR3 extends over 17 amino acids. Here the CDR3 reads CSAHIVGTASSNQPQHF. The DNA of the CDR3 is TGCAGTGCTCATATCGTCGGGACAGCAAGTAGCAATCAGCCCCAGCATTTT.